The rows below give T cell receptor beta chains drawn from one sample of a study of cytomegalovirus exposure and HLA in healthy donors. Clones were sequenced by immunoSEQ multiplex PCR, and TCRdb holds only the in-frame ones, with some missing. This table has about 79,000 clones, about 68% appearing once. Sequencing was performed on PBMCs. These TCRs come from a woman between 50 and 59 years old in good health and CMV-seropositive. The CDR3 runs from the conserved cysteine through the conserved F or W. A D gene is named only where the DNA matches it firmly. The listing skips clone size in some rows; elsewhere it reads once, few, many or a size class.

>-|TRBJ2-1|few|TRBV2
CASSDSRGNEQFF
TGTGCCAGCAGTGACTCTCGGGGCAATGAGCAGTTCTTC
>TRBD1|TRBJ1-4|-|TRBV28
CASSTYRGQFPRKLFF
TGTGCCAGCAGTACCTACAGGGGGCAATTCCCAAGAAAACTGTTTTTT
>-|TRBJ1-1|few|TRBV5-6
CASSLGGVRTGEAFF
TGTGCCAGCAGCTTGGGGGGGGTAAGGACGGGTGAAGCTTTCTTT
>TRBD1|TRBJ2-3|once|TRBV29-1
CSLTGQGARGTDTQYF
TGCAGCCTAACGGGACAGGGGGCTAGGGGCACAGATACGCAGTATTTT
>TRBD1|TRBJ1-5|-|TRBV18
CASSYGTGEDQPQHF
TGTGCCAGCTCATACGGGACAGGGGAGGATCAGCCCCAGCATTTT
>TRBD2|TRBJ2-5|-|TRBV7-9
CATQAGGGLKTQYF
TGTGCCACCCAAGCGGGGGGCGGGTTAAAGACCCAGTACTTC
>TRBD1|TRBJ1-2|-|TRBV7-9
CSSSTQGIGYTF
TGTTCCAGCAGCACACAGGGGATCGGCTACACCTTC
>TRBD1|TRBJ1-4|-|TRBV15
CATSTRQGREKLFF
TGTGCCACCAGCACCCGACAGGGAAGGGAAAAACTGTTTTTT
>-|TRBJ2-3|few|TRBV11-3
CASRTLNRGGTDTQYF
TGTGCCAGCAGGACCTTAAACAGGGGAGGTACAGATACGCAGTATTTT
>-|TRBJ1-3|-|TRBV5-1
CASSSQDISAGNTIYF
TGCGCCAGCAGCTCACAAGACATATCTGCCGGAAACACCATATATTTT
>-|TRBJ2-1|-|TRBV9
CASSVGALTLNEQFF
TGTGCCAGCAGCGTAGGGGCCCTTACTCTCAATGAGCAGTTCTTC
>TRBD1|TRBJ1-1|-|TRBV4-1
CASSQKPDRVNTEAFF
TGCGCCAGCAGCCAGAAACCAGACAGGGTCAACACTGAAGCTTTCTTT
>-|TRBJ1-2|-|TRBV14
CASSQDTGFYGYTF
TGCGCCAGCAGCCAAGATACGGGGTTCTATGGCTACACCTTC
>-|TRBJ2-3|-|TRBV21-1
CASSKRGGTDTQYF
TGTGCCAGCAGTAAGCGGGGGGGCACAGATACGCAGTATTTT
>-|TRBJ2-2|-|TRBV2
CASSREGSQTGELFF
TGTGCCAGCAGCAGAGAGGGAAGCCAGACCGGGGAGCTGTTTTTT
>TRBD2|TRBJ2-1|-|TRBV7-3
CASSLTSGGAYNEQFF
TGTGCCAGCAGCTTAACCAGCGGGGGGGCCTACAATGAGCAGTTCTTC